Included here is one TCR beta chain sequence, with context. Trimming took 3 bases from V and 4 from J, leaving 19 bases between them. The CDR3 sequence is 17 residues long. Germline CDR1 reads SGDLS; CDR2 reads YYNGEE. Assay used: immunoSEQ multiplex PCR; TCRdb lists only in-frame clones, some missing. This table has fewer than 55,000 clones, 81% appearing once. The sample belongs to a study of blood T cell repertoires in COVID-19. Study-wide context: Some COVID-19 samples were acute and others convalescent; all came from the United States, Italy and Spain. The analysed material was cDNA or gDNA that came from T cells, B-cell-depleted T cells, or PBMCs.

This clonotype was obtained from a woman older than 75 with COVID-19, enrolled during active disease. Sequenced: peripheral blood. The chain employs TRBV9 and TRBJ2-2; D perhaps matches TRBD2 (6 bases). The CDR3 region is CASSEGWEYGSTGELFF. CDR3 nucleotide sequence: TGTGCCAGCAGCGAAGGCTGGGAGTACGGGAGCACCGGGGAGCTGTTTTTT. Combining the CDR3 with reference TRBV9 and TRBJ2-2 gives the whole variable domain DSGVTQTPKHLITATGQRVTLRCSPRSGDLSVYWYQQSLDQGLQFLIQYYNGEERAKGNILERFSAQQFPDLHSELNLSSLELGDSALYFCASSEGWEYGSTGELFFGEGSRLTVL.